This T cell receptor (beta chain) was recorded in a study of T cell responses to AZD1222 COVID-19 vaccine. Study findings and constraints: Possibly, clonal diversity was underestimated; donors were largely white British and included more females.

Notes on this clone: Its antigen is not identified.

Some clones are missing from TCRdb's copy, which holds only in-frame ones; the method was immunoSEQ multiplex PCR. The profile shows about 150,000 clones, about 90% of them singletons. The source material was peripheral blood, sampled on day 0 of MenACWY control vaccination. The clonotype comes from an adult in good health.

This chain's CDR3 is CASSPEFNSHSGANVLTF. For the CDR3, the DNA is TGCGCCAGCAGCCCGGAGTTTAACAGCCACTCTGGGGCCAACGTCCTGACTTTC. This chain connects TRBV4-1 to TRBJ2-6; D uncertain. Between the trimmed V and J ends, which lost 4 bases and 0 bases, there was a span of 16 bases. The CDR3 consists of 18 residues. Germline V gene data show CDR1 as MGHRA and CDR2 as YSYEKL.